These 8 T cell receptor beta chains share one sample of origin, sequenced in a study of T-cell memory formation after mild COVID-19. TCRdb analysed the 5' RACE reads with MiXCR anew, one entry per CDR3 protein. The profile covers approximately 200,000 distinct CDR3 sequences, with about a sixth appearing a single time and about 2% taken by the ten largest. Sequenced material: PBMCs or a T cell subset sorted from them (not recorded which). These receptors came from an adult woman who had mild COVID-19 (a few samples of this study predate the infection). Cell type and time point are not known.

This sequence joins TRBV5-1 and TRBJ2-3; 9 nucleotides line up with TRBD2. The germline V gene has CDR1 SGHRS and CDR2 YFSETQ. The V and J ends lost 0 bases and 1 base, in that order; junction bases with no gene match: 9. The CDR3 is 18 residues long. CDR3 region: CASSLGSSGTIRTDTQYF. The CDR3 DNA reads TGCGCCAGCAGCTTGGGGTCTAGCGGGACGATCCGCACAGATACGCAGTATTTT.

This clonotype was observed a handful of times. The chain combines TRBV9 with TRBJ2-7, with 11 bases matching TRBD2. The CDR3 runs to 18 residues. The germline V gene encodes CDR1 SGDLS and CDR2 YYNGEE. The junction had 10 bases not matched to a gene; V was cut back by 1 base and J by 1 base. CDR3 sequence reads: CASSVPPGGLADSYEQYF. CDR3 DNA sequence: TGTGCCAGCAGCGTACCTCCTGGGGGACTAGCGGATTCCTACGAGCAGTACTTC.

CDR3 bases: TGTGCCAGCAGCTTTCATACAGGGGAAGCTTCACCCCTCCACTTT. This sequence encodes CASSFHTGEASPLHF. The V gene is TRBV7-2, the J gene TRBJ1-6; 7 nucleotides agree with TRBD1. The CDR3 is 15 amino acids. The J segment lost 9 bases and the V segment lost 3 bases, leaving 8 bases of the junction unmatched. The germline CDR1 and CDR2 sequences are SGHTA and FQGNSA.

This clonotype was counted between two and nine times. The J gene is TRBJ2-6, the V gene TRBV7-3; the match to TRBD1 covers 9 bases. There are 18 residues in the CDR3. Germline CDR1 SGHTA, CDR2 FQGTGA. Germline trimming cut 5 bases from V and 0 bases from J; bases unmatched to any gene: 8. The CDR3 region is CASSLAGTGTSGANVLTF. The CDR3 DNA is TGTGCCAGCAGCCTAGCCGGGACAGGGACCTCTGGGGCCAACGTCCTGACTTTC.

There are a few counts of this clonotype. The chain uses TRBV19 and TRBJ1-1; TRBD1 aligns across 7 bases. Trimming at V came to 6 bases and at J to 4 bases, leaving 5 bases not matched to a gene. The CDR3 has 13 amino acids. The germline CDR1 and CDR2 sequences are LNHDA and SQIVND (reference sequence). This chain's CDR3 is CASRRQGSTEAFF. The CDR3 nucleotides read TGTGCCAGTAGACGACAGGGTTCCACTGAAGCTTTCTTT.

This clonotype was observed a few times. The chain carries TRBV2 and TRBJ2-3; D unclear. The germline CDR1 and CDR2 sequences are SNHLY and FYNNEI. Trimming took off 6 bases at V and 4 bases at J, with 8 bases between the two ends. CDR3 size: 12 residues. The CDR3 sequence is CASRGIADTQYF. The CDR3 coding sequence is TGTGCCAGCAGGGGCATCGCAGATACGCAGTATTTT. Full variable domain (remainder filled in from reference TRBV2 and TRBJ2-3): EPEVTQTPSHQVTQMGQEVILRCVPISNHLYFYWYRQILGQKVEFLVSFYNNEISEKSEIFDDQFSVERPDGSNFTLKIRSTKLEDSAMYFCASRGIADTQYFGPGTRLTVL.

The chain uses TRBV7-9 and TRBJ2-7; D is unclear. The V gene's germline CDR1 is SEHNR and CDR2 FQNEAQ (reference sequence). Trimming shortened V by 8 bases and J by 4 bases, and 18 bases separated the two germline ends. The CDR3 spans 14 residues. DNA of the CDR3: TGTGCCAGCCAATCCCAGGAATCGATTTACGAGCAGTACTTC. Its translation is CASQSQESIYEQYF.

This clonotype was seen only a few times. The V and J genes are TRBV7-9 and TRBJ2-3; unclear D gene. From germline, CDR1 is SEHNR and CDR2 FQNEAQ (reference sequence). The V gene lost 5 bases and the J gene lost 3 bases, with 9 bases spanning the gap. This CDR3 comprises 13 residues. This CDR3 reads CASSPPMTDTQYF. The CDR3, as DNA: TGTGCCAGCAGCCCACCAATGACAGATACGCAGTATTTT.